Shown below are 6 T cell receptor beta chains from a single sample sequenced in a study of blood T cells in healthy people across ages. The use of a sample-barcoded 5' primer and a J-beta primer mix characterized a second PCR of about 7 to 12 cycles. TCRdb reanalysed the 5' RACE reads using MiXCR and keeps one entry per CDR3 protein. This table has about 1.5 million distinct CDR3 sequences, 35% to 45% appearing once. The source material was blood. These TCRs come from a woman aged 18-29 years in good health.

This clonotype has a handful of counts. This rearrangement joins TRBV7-9 to TRBJ2-1; D remains ambiguous. The germline CDR1 and CDR2 sequences are SEHNR and FQNEAQ (reference sequence). CDR3 length: 13 residues. Trimming took off 2 bases at V and 6 bases at J, with 8 bases between the two ends. CDR3 bases: TGTGCCAGCAGCTTACCCTCACTCAATGAGCAGTTCTTC. Translation: CASSLPSLNEQFF.

This clonotype was counted only a few times. The chain couples TRBV9 to TRBJ2-3; tentative D call: TRBD2 (7 bases). The CDR3 contains 16 residues. Germline values: CDR1 SGDLS, CDR2 YYNGEE. The germline V and J ends were trimmed by 4 bases and 4 bases, with 19 bases remaining between them. This CDR3 reads CASSPEGGRGADTQYF. Here the CDR3 DNA reads TGTGCCAGCAGCCCGGAGGGGGGGCGCGGCGCAGATACGCAGTATTTT. Full variable domain (missing parts from reference TRBV9 and TRBJ2-3): DSGVTQTPKHLITATGQRVTLRCSPRSGDLSVYWYQQSLDQGLQFLIQYYNGEERAKGNILERFSAQQFPDLHSELNLSSLELGDSALYFCASSPEGGRGADTQYFGPGTRLTVL.

This clonotype was picked up a small number of times. The V gene is TRBV3-1, the J gene TRBJ2-5; perhaps TRBD2 as D (6 bases). Looked up from germline, CDR1 is LGHDT and CDR2 is YNNKEL (reference sequence). This CDR3 is 13 amino acids long. The ends were cut back, 6 bases at V and 5 bases at J, with 13 bases in the middle. The CDR3 DNA reads TGTGCCAGCAGATCAGCGGGCCGGGAGACCCAGTACTTC. It codes for CASRSAGRETQYF.

The V gene is TRBV29-1, the J gene TRBJ1-1; D perhaps matches TRBD1 (6 bases). V was trimmed by 5 bases and J by 3 bases, leaving 34 bases between them. There are 20 residues in the CDR3. Germline assignment: CDR1 SQVTM and CDR2 ANQGSEA. The CDR3 DNA reads TGCAGCGTTTCCCTCAGGGGCTGGGAACTTACCGGAAACGGGGACACTGAAGCTTTCTTT. Translating it yields CSVSLRGWELTGNGDTEAFF.

This chain connects TRBV6-6 to TRBJ1-2; D gene ambiguous. Germline V lookup: CDR1 MNHNY, CDR2 SVGAGI (reference sequence). Trimming took 6 bases from V and 3 from J, leaving 5 bases between them. The CDR3 sequence is 11 residues long. CDR3: CASRLDYGYTF. The CDR3 DNA sequence: TGTGCCAGCAGACTTGACTATGGCTACACCTTC.

This chain uses TRBV21-1 with TRBJ2-7; TRBD1 is taken as the D call from the table, unchecked against the DNA. TRBV21-1 is assigned pseudogene status. The CDR3 has 15 amino acids. The CDR3 nucleotides are TGTGTCAGCAGCAAAGACCGGGACCCCTTCTACGAGCAGTACTTC. Translated: CVSSKDRDPFYEQYF.